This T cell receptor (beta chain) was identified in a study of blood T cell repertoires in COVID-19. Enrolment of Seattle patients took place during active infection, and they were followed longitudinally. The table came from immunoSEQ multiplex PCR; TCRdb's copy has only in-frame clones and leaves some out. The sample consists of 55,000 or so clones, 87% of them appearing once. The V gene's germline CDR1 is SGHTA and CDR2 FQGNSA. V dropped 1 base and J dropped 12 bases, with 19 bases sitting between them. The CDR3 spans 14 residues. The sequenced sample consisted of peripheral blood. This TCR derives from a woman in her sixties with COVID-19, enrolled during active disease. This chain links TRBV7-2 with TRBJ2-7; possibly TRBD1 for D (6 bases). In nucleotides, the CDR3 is TGTGCCAGCAGCTTAGGAGCAGGGGAGTCGAGAGGGTACTTC. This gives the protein CASSLGAGESRGYF. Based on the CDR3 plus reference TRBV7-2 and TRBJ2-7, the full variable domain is GAGVSQSPSNKVTEKGKDVELRCDPISGHTALYWYRQSLGQGLEFLIYFQGNSAPDKSGLPSDRFSAERTGGSVSTLTIQRTQQEDSAVYLCASSLGAGESRGYFGPGTRLTVT.